Listed below are T cell receptor beta chains from one sample, sequenced in a study of T cells in Graves' hyperthyroidism and ophthalmopathy. TCRdb called the multiplex PCR reads again in MiXCR, with one record for every CDR3 protein. The table includes fewer than 350,000 distinct CDR3 sequences, 15% to 20% detected once. Sequencing was carried out using blood. These TCRs come from a woman aged 40 to 50 with Graves' ophthalmopathy. Each CDR3 is given with its conserved first and last residue. Each record gives: V gene, J gene, D gene, clone size, CDR3 DNA, CDR3 protein. D genes are given only for firm matches. Clone size appears in some rows only: once, few, many, or a class for an expanded clone.

>TRBV7-2|TRBJ2-2|.|many
TGTGCCAGCAGCTTAAGGGGCGGCCGCCCCGGGGAGCTGTTTTTT
CASSLRGGRPGELFF
>TRBV7-2|TRBJ1-1|.|.
TGTGCCAGCAGCCCGCTCGGGGGGAGCACTGAAGCTTTCTTT
CASSPLGGSTEAFF
>TRBV3-1|TRBJ2-2|TRBD1|few
TGTGCCAGCAGCCAACGACAGGGGGCGATCGGGGAGCTGTTTTTT
CASSQRQGAIGELFF
>TRBV4-3|TRBJ1-1|.|many
TGCGCCAGCAGCCAAGATTGGGGACGGAGTGAAGCTTTCTTT
CASSQDWGRSEAFF
>TRBV28|TRBJ1-1|TRBD1|.
TGTGCCAGCAGGGAGGGGGCATCCACTGAAGCTTTCTTT
CASREGASTEAFF
>TRBV9|TRBJ2-7|TRBD2|many
TGTGCCAGCAGCCTTAGCGGGATGGCGGGCTCCTACGAGCAGTACTTC
CASSLSGMAGSYEQYF
>TRBV7-2|TRBJ2-5|TRBD1|many
TGTGCCAGCAGCCAGGACAGGGAACAAGAGACCCAGTACTTC
CASSQDREQETQYF
>TRBV11-2|TRBJ1-1|.|many
TGTGCCAGCAGCGTGCAGTCCAGGGCGGGCACTGAAGCTTTCTTT
CASSVQSRAGTEAFF
>TRBV6-1|TRBJ1-2|.|many
TGTGCCAGCAGCCGGGACACTCAAAACTATGGCTACACCTTC
CASSRDTQNYGYTF
>TRBV5-1|TRBJ1-2|TRBD1|many
TGCGCCAGCAGCTCAACTCCTATCGACAGGGTAGGGGCCTTCGGCTACACCTTC
CASSSTPIDRVGAFGYTF
>TRBV20-1|TRBJ1-1|.|many
TGCAGTGCCCAAAAAACGGGGGAGACGGCTTTCTTT
CSAQKTGETAFF
>TRBV6-1|TRBJ1-5|TRBD1|many
TGTGCCAGCAGCTCCGGGACAGGGGGCCAGCCCCAGCATTTT
CASSSGTGGQPQHF
>TRBV6-1|TRBJ1-3|.|many
TGTGCCAGCAGTAAGGGGAGCTCTGGAAACACCATATATTTT
CASSKGSSGNTIYF
>TRBV29-1|TRBJ1-2|.|many
TGCAGCGTTGGGGGAGGGGATGGGGGCTATGGCTACACCTTC
CSVGGGDGGYGYTF
>TRBV6-5|TRBJ2-7|TRBD1|.
TGTGCCAGCAGTTCACAGGGGATCGAGCAGTACTTC
CASSSQGIEQYF
>TRBV7-2|TRBJ2-5|TRBD1|many
TGTGCCAGCAGCTTAGCGTGGACAGGGGGTAAAGAGACCCAGTACTTC
CASSLAWTGGKETQYF
>TRBV20-1|TRBJ2-7|.|many
TGCAGTGCTAGAGGGCTCTCCAGCTCCTACGAGCAGTACTTC
CSARGLSSSYEQYF